These 19 T cell receptor beta chains originate from one sample sequenced in a study of blood T cell repertoires in COVID-19. Data came from immunoSEQ multiplex PCR; TCRdb stores just in-frame clones and leaves some out. The profile covers 110,000 to 150,000 clones, with about 87% appearing a single time and roughly 5% taken by the ten largest. Input material: peripheral blood. The receptor set was obtained from a human donor in a cohort sampled during active COVID-19.

The chain is built from TRBV7-2 and TRBJ2-3; perhaps TRBD2 as D (6 bases). Germline lookup yields CDR1 SGHTA and CDR2 FQGNSA. The CDR3 totals 16 residues. Trimming shortened V by 3 bases and J by 0 bases, and 13 bases separated the two germline ends. The CDR3 DNA follows: TGTGCCAGCAGCTTTGGGACTGCACGTAGCACAGATACGCAGTATTTT. This codes for CASSFGTARSTDTQYF.

V and J are TRBV6-6 and TRBJ2-1; 11 bases align to TRBD2. Germline loops: CDR1 MNHNY, CDR2 SVGAGI (reference sequence). This CDR3 has 15 amino acids. Germline trimming cut 5 bases from V and 15 bases from J; bases unmatched to any gene: 15. CDR3 loop: CASSNSGRAKIQPFF. CDR3 coding DNA: TGTGCCAGCAGTAATAGCGGGAGGGCCAAAATTCAGCCGTTCTTC.

The chain joins TRBV28 to TRBJ2-3; D may be TRBD1 (5 bases). The germline V and J ends were trimmed by 8 bases and 7 bases, with 13 bases remaining between them. CDR1 and CDR2 (germline): MDHEN, SYDVKM. CDR3 length: 12 amino acids. The CDR3 DNA sequence: TGTGCCAGCTGTAATTGGGGCCATACGCAGTATTTT. Translating gives CASCNWGHTQYF.

This chain connects TRBV4-1 to TRBJ2-7; 13 bases map to TRBD2. Germline-derived CDR1 and CDR2 are MGHRA and YSYEKL. CDR3 size: 17 residues. The trim removed 3 bases at V and 3 bases at J, leaving 8 bases unmatched. CDR3 in DNA: TGCGCCAGCAGCCAGGACCGACTAGCGGGGGGCGACTACGAGCAGTACTTC. Encoded protein: CASSQDRLAGGDYEQYF.

The chain uses TRBV7-2 and TRBJ1-2, with D possibly TRBD1 on 6 matching bases. V shed 5 bases and J shed 4 bases, with 17 bases lying between them. The germline gives CDR1 SGHTA, CDR2 FQGNSA. CDR3 length equals 15 residues. Here the CDR3 DNA reads TGTGCCAGCAGCCCGGAACAGGGAGCTGGCTATGGCTACACCTTC. It is translated as CASSPEQGAGYGYTF.

This rearrangement joins TRBV27 to TRBJ1-1; D perhaps matches TRBD1 (6 bases). The CDR3 is 14 residues long. V lost 4 bases, J lost 1 base, and 10 bases lay in between. Germline values: CDR1 MNHEY, CDR2 SMNVEV (reference sequence). CDR3 sequence: CASSSQGRNTEAFF. CDR3 bases: TGTGCCAGCAGTTCACAGGGAAGGAACACTGAAGCTTTCTTT.

This chain joins TRBV7-2 and TRBJ1-2; D gene uncertain. The germline V gene has CDR1 SGHTA and CDR2 FQGNSA. With 1 base removed from V and 6 bases from J, the gap between germline ends came to 6 bases. This CDR3 spans 12 amino acids. CDR3 sequence: CASSLVVDGYTF. In DNA form, the CDR3 reads TGTGCCAGCAGCTTAGTAGTTGATGGCTACACCTTC.

The genes are TRBV7-3 and TRBJ2-2, with 8 positions matching TRBD1. Germline V CDR1 and CDR2: SGHTA, FQGTGA. Losses at the gene ends were 4 bases for V and 8 bases for J; bases not matched to a gene: 9. CDR3 size: 15 residues. The CDR3 coding sequence is TGTGCCAGCAGCTGGACAGGGATTGGTGCAGGGGAGCTGTTTTTT. It translates to CASSWTGIGAGELFF.

The chain has TRBV3-1 (or the pseudogene TRBV3-2) and TRBJ1-5; D possibly corresponds to TRBD1 (5 bases). Trimming shortened V by 1 base and J by 7 bases, and 11 bases separated the two germline ends. The V gene's germline CDR1 is LGHDT and CDR2 YNNKEL (reference sequence). The CDR3 loop spans 14 amino acids. The CDR3 protein is CASSQVRENQPQHF. CDR3 coding DNA: TGTGCCAGCAGCCAAGTCAGGGAAAACCAGCCCCAGCATTTT.

Here the CDR3 reads CASSYDSTSTDTQYF. For the CDR3, the DNA is TGTGCCAGCAGTTACGACTCCACTAGCACAGATACGCAGTATTTT. The V and J genes are TRBV6-2 or TRBV6-3 and TRBJ2-3, with no clear D. The CDR3 consists of 15 residues. V was pared by 2 bases and J by 0 bases, with 9 bases between. Germline-derived CDR1 and CDR2 are MNHEY and SVGEGT.

The V call is TRBV28, the J call TRBJ2-4, with D possibly being TRBD1 (6 bases). Trimming removed 5 bases at V and 6 bases at J, with 14 bases between. The V gene's germline CDR1 is MDHEN and CDR2 SYDVKM. This CDR3 is built from 14 residues. The DNA of the CDR3 is TGTGCCAGCAGTCTCTCCACAGGGAGAAACATTCAGTACTTC. Protein: CASSLSTGRNIQYF.

The genes are TRBV28 and TRBJ1-5; TRBD1 aligns across 7 bases. Germline V gene lookup returns CDR1 MDHEN and CDR2 SYDVKM. Germline trimming cut 5 bases from V and 0 bases from J; bases unmatched to any gene: 13. The CDR3 length is 18 residues. CDR3 region: CASSGGQDNKISNQPQHF. The CDR3 DNA sequence: TGTGCCAGCAGTGGTGGACAGGATAACAAAATTAGCAATCAGCCCCAGCATTTT.

Here the CDR3 DNA reads TGTGCCAGCAGTCCCGGACAGGGGGCAGGCGGACTGTTTTTT. Residues: CASSPGQGAGGLFF. The chain uses TRBV28 and TRBJ1-4; 11 nucleotides line up with TRBD1. The germline gives CDR1 MDHEN, CDR2 SYDVKM. Trimming removed 5 bases from V and 13 bases from J; junction bases left unmatched: 9. This CDR3 has 14 amino acids.

This rearrangement joins TRBV4-1 to TRBJ1-1; D call uncertain. Trimming removed 1 base at V and 10 bases at J, with 22 bases between. This CDR3 spans 16 amino acids. The germline V gene encodes CDR1 MGHRA and CDR2 YSYEKL. CDR3 loop: CASSQGFSNLVALAFF. CDR3 nucleotides: TGCGCCAGCAGCCAAGGGTTCTCCAACTTGGTCGCCCTAGCTTTCTTT.

CDR3 residues: CSVDNPTGLVSGELFF. The CDR3 DNA follows: TGCAGCGTTGATAACCCGACAGGTCTTGTTTCCGGGGAGCTGTTTTTT. The chain combines TRBV29-1 with TRBJ2-2; D may be TRBD1 (6 bases). Trimming cost V 3 bases and J 6 bases, with 20 bases left between them. This CDR3 comprises 16 residues. Germline V gene lookup returns CDR1 SQVTM and CDR2 ANQGSEA.

The count of this clone is one. This rearrangement joins TRBV6-5 to TRBJ2-2; D is uncertain. Germline assignment: CDR1 MNHEY and CDR2 SVGAGI. The CDR3 loop spans 13 amino acids. V was trimmed by 8 bases and J by 1 base, leaving 8 bases between them. The CDR3 is CASCRQNTGELFF. CDR3 DNA sequence: TGTGCCAGCTGCCGACAGAACACCGGGGAGCTGTTTTTT.

This rearrangement joins TRBV27 to TRBJ2-7; 10 bases match TRBD2. The CDR3 totals 14 residues. Germline V gene lookup returns CDR1 MNHEY and CDR2 SMNVEV (reference sequence). The trim removed 4 bases at V and 6 bases at J, leaving 6 bases unmatched. CDR3 in amino acids: CASSSPGLASEQYF. DNA of the CDR3: TGTGCCAGCAGTTCACCGGGACTAGCGAGCGAGCAGTACTTC.

The genes are TRBV18 and TRBJ1-1; D possibly corresponds to TRBD1 (5 bases). The V end lost 0 bases, the J end lost 1 base, and 9 bases lay between the germline ends. Germline assignment: CDR1 KGHSH and CDR2 LQKENI. The CDR3 has 15 residues. The CDR3 bases are TGTGCCAGCTCACCACCAGCGGGGGGGAACACTGAAGCTTTCTTT. It codes for CASSPPAGGNTEAFF.

The V gene is TRBV18, the J gene TRBJ1-5, with 8 bases identical to TRBD1. The length of the CDR3 is 15 residues. Germline CDR1 reads KGHSH; CDR2 reads LQKENI. V was pared by 6 bases and J by 2 bases, with 6 bases of the junction left unmatched. The CDR3 DNA reads TGTGCCAGCTCTCCCGGACAGGGTGGCAATCAGCCCCAGCATTTT. It is translated as CASSPGQGGNQPQHF.